The clone carrying this T cell receptor beta chain was detected ten times or more. The read ends 3 residues early relative to the CDR3; the germline J gene fills the gap. The protocol was immunoSEQ multiplex PCR, while the TCRdb copy is restricted to in-frame clones and leaves out a portion. This repertoire holds 40,000 to 45,000 clones, and none appear only once. The CDR3 is 15 amino acids. The germline V gene encodes CDR1 SGDLS and CDR2 YYNGEE. The V segment lost 4 bases and the J segment 6 bases; nucleotides outside the gene matches: 10. The data originate from a study of T cell clonality in common variable immunodeficiency.

The J gene is TRBJ2-1, the V gene TRBV9, with 7 bases identical to TRBD1. The clonotype was recovered from a person aged 18-70 years in good health. Material for sequencing was peripheral blood mononuclear cells. CDR3 in amino acids: CASSPRDSSSNEQFF. The part of the CDR3 DNA that was read is TGTGCCAGCAGCCCCCGGGACAGTTCCAGCAATGAG.